This record looks at one T cell receptor beta chain sequence and its context. It has no known antigen specificity. Per-base quality was not reported, and no clone a single base away is much larger than it. Participants in the prospective study were aged roughly 18 to 100 years, lived in about two dozen United States geographic areas, and enrolled through a virtual design. To assign participants to cohorts, the prospective study relied on clinical history that participants themselves reported in a screening survey and a study questionnaire. ImmuneRACE Cohort 3 recovered participants were defined by two consecutive negative NP/OP PCR tests, healthcare professional clearance, or symptom resolution. Mobile phlebotomists in the prospective study collected whole blood, serum and a nasopharyngeal or oropharyngeal swab from every participant. Prospective study participants could optionally give additional blood draws and questionnaires over a roughly 2-month period. Before DNA extraction, prospective study blood samples were shipped either frozen or at room temperature.

The immunoSEQ Assay, a bias-controlled multiplex PCR, was used to amplify TCRbeta CDR3 regions from genomic DNA. Turning to the authors' computational methods: Within the assay, amplification of reference gene primers was used to estimate how many nucleated cells each sample contained. Sequence reads were collapsed and filtered to measure the absolute abundance of every unique TCRbeta CDR3 rearrangement. For each sample, productive Simpson clonality was calculated as the square root of Simpson's diversity index across productive rearrangements. TCRdb holds this immuneACCESS table with in-frame rearrangements only. Some clones are missing; in checked studies, unresolved V genes explain under half, and the rest has no known cause. V and J calls and clone size follow that table, whereas D and trimming were derived from the DNA. For this sample the table gives 500,000 or so clones, of which around 90% were detected only once. Jointly, the top ten make up about 0.7% of the sample.

The data were obtained in a study of blood T cell repertoires in COVID-19 (TCRdb year 2020). About the investigation overall: Samples covering the acute and convalescent phases of COVID-19 were provided by collaborators in the United States, Italy and Spain. Deeply sampled blood TCRbeta repertoires from subjects exposed to, actively infected with, or recovered from COVID-19 were included in the dataset. The samples were drawn from the first 160 participants of the ongoing ImmuneRACE study and from more than 1,000 subjects provided by 6 global collaborators. The repertoires were made available in a free public database intended to serve as a resource for research on the immune response to SARS-CoV-2. The material from the prospective study consisted of cDNA or gDNA derived from T cells, B-cell-depleted T cells, or PBMCs. A de-identified subject ID, COVID-19 status, age in years and sex were almost always included in the sample metadata. Where available, HLA class I and class II types were taken from metadata supplied by the sample provider and were not determined by assay-based typing.

What the study reported, not specific to this receptor: Clinical and demographic metadata were provided uncurated, with the amount varying by source and participant.

The receptor was derived from a woman younger than 35 who had recovered from COVID-19. The sample was PBMCs or T cells enriched from blood (not recorded which).

The DNA reads as follows: TGTGCCACCCCGACAGTCCGGACAGGGGGGGATCAGCCCCAGCATTTT. Translated, this gives CATPTVRTGGDQPQHF. The rearrangement joined TRBV21-1 to TRBJ1-5; the DNA was not used to check the table's D call, TRBD1. TRBV21-1 is termed a pseudogene. Including cysteine and phenylalanine, the CDR3 has 16 amino acids. CDR3 DNA only is kept here, 48 bases in frame from base 1.